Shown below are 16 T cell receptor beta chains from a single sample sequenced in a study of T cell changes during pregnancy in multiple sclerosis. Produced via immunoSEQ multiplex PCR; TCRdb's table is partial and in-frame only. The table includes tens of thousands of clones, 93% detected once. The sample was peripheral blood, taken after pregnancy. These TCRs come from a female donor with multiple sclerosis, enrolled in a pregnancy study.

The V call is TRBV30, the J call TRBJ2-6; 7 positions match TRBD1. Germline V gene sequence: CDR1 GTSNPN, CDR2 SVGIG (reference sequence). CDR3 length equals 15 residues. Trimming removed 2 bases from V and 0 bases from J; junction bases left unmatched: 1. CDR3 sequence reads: CAWSRQGSGANVLTF. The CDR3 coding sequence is TGTGCCTGGAGTCGACAGGGCTCTGGGGCCAACGTCCTGACTTTC.

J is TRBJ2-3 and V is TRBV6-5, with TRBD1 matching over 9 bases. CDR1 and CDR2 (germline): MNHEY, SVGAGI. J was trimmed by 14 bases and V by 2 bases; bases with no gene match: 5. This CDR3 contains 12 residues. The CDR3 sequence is CASSYAGQGWYF. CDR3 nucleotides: TGTGCCAGCAGTTACGCTGGACAGGGGTGGTATTTT.

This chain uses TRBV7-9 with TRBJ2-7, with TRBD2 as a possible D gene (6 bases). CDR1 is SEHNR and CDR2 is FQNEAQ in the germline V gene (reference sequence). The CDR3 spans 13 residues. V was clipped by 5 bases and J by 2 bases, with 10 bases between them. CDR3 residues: CASSPGLTYEQYF. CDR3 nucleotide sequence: TGTGCCAGCAGCCCGGGACTGACCTACGAGCAGTACTTC.

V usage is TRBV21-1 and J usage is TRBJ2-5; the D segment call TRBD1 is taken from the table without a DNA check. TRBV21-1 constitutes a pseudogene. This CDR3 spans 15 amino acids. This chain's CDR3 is CASSIMGTVQETQYF. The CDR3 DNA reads TGTGCCAGCAGCATTATGGGGACAGTCCAAGAGACCCAGTACTTC.

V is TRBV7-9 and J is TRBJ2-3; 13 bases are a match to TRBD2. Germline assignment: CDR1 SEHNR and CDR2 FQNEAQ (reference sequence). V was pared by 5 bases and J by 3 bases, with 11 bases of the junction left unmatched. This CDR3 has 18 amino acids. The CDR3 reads CASSVGTSGKMWTDTQYF. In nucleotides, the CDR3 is TGTGCCAGCAGCGTAGGGACTAGCGGGAAGATGTGGACAGATACGCAGTATTTT.

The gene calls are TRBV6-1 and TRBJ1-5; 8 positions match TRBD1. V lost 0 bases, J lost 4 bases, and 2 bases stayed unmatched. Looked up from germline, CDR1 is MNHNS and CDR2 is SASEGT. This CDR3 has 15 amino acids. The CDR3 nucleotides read TGTGCCAGCAGTGAAGCTGACAGGGGTAATCAGCCCCAGCATTTT. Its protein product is CASSEADRGNQPQHF.

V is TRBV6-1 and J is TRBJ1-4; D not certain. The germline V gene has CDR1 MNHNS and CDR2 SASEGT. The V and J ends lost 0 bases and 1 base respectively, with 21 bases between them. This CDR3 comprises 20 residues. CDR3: CASSEADGGSFSGTNEKLFF. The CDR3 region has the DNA TGTGCCAGCAGTGAAGCCGATGGTGGCAGCTTCTCGGGAACTAATGAAAAACTGTTTTTT.

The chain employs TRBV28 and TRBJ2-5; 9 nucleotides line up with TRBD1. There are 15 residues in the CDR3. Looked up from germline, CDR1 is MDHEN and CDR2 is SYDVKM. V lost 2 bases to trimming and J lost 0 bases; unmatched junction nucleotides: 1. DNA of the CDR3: TGTGCCAGCAGTTTAGGACAGGGGTACCAAGAGACCCAGTACTTC. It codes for CASSLGQGYQETQYF.

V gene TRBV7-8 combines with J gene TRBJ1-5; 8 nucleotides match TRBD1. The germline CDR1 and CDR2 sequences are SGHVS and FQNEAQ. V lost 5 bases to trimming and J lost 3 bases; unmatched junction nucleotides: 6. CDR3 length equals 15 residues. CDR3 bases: TGTGCCAGCAGCCGTAGACAGGGGTCCAATCAGCCCCAGCATTTT. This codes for CASSRRQGSNQPQHF.

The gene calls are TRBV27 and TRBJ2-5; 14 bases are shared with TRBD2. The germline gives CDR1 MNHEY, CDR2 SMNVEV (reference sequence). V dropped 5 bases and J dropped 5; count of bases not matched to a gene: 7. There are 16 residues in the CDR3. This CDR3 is CASSRLAGGLGETQYF. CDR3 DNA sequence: TGTGCCAGCAGTAGACTAGCGGGAGGGCTAGGGGAGACCCAGTACTTC.

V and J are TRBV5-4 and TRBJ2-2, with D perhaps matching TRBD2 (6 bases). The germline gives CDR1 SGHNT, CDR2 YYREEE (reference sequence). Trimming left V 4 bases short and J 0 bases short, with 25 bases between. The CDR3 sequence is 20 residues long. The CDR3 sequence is CASSGAKDYGLGSNTGELFF. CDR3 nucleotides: TGTGCCAGCAGCGGGGCAAAGGACTATGGATTGGGGTCGAACACCGGGGAGCTGTTTTTT.

The CDR3 coding sequence is TGTGCCAGCAGCTTGGCGCCAGTCTACGAGCAGTACTTC. The encoded protein is CASSLAPVYEQYF. This sequence joins TRBV5-4 and TRBJ2-7; D remains unclear. The germline CDR1 and CDR2 sequences are SGHNT and YYREEE (reference sequence). Trimming took 0 bases from V and 3 from J, leaving 7 bases between them. The CDR3 is 13 amino acids. The whole variable domain, remainder taken from reference TRBV5-4 and TRBJ2-7, is ETGVTQSPTHLIKTRGQQVTLRCSSQSGHNTVSWYQQALGQGPQFIFQYYREEENGRGNFPPRFSGLQFPNYSSELNVNALELDDSALYLCASSLAPVYEQYFGPGTRLTVT.

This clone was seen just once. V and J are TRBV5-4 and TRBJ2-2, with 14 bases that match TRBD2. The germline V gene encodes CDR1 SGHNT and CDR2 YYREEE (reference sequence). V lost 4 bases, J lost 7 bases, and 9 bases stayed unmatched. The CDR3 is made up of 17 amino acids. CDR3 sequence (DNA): TGTGCCAGCAGCCCGACTAGCGGGAGGGCCAATAGCGGGGAGCTGTTTTTT. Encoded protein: CASSPTSGRANSGELFF. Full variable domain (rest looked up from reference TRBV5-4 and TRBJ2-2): ETGVTQSPTHLIKTRGQQVTLRCSSQSGHNTVSWYQQALGQGPQFIFQYYREEENGRGNFPPRFSGLQFPNYSSELNVNALELDDSALYLCASSPTSGRANSGELFFGEGSRLTVL.

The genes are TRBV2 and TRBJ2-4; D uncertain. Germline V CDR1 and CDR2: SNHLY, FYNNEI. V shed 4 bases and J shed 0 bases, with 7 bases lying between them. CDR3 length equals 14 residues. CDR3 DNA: TGTGCCAGCAGTGGTAGTGGAGCCAAAAACATTCAGTACTTC. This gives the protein CASSGSGAKNIQYF.

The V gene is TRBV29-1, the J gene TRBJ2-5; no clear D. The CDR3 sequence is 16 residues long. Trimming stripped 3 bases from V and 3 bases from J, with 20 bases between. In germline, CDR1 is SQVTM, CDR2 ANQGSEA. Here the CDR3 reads CSVDGLLKGGEETQYF. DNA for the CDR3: TGCAGCGTTGATGGGCTCCTTAAAGGTGGCGAAGAGACCCAGTACTTC.

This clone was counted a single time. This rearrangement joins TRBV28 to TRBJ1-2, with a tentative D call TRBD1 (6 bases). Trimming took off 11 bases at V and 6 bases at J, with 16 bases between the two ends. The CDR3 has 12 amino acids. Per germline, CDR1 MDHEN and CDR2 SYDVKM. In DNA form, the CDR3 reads TGTGCCCTCCGAGGGGGTAGACATGGCTACACCTTC. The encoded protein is CALRGGRHGYTF.